These T cell receptor beta chains were read from a single sample in a study of identical twins. TCRdb reanalysed the 5' RACE reads using MiXCR and keeps one entry per CDR3 protein. The sample includes just under 650,000 distinct CDR3 sequences, about 7% of them seen just once. Separately, the same data were catalogued under a study of yellow fever vaccine responses in identical twins.

The specimen sequenced was PBMCs. The receptors here all came from a woman between 18 and 30 years old in good health. Each CDR3 is given with its conserved first and last residue. D genes are given only for firm matches. A clone size is listed for some rows: how often the clone was seen (once, few, many), or a class if it is expanded.

TRBJ2-3,-,TRBV28,few,CASRTTVGSQYF,TGTGCCAGCAGGACGACAGTAGGTTCGCAGTATTTT
TRBJ2-5,-,TRBV4-1,-,CASSQGYGTAQETQYF,TGCGCCAGCAGCCAAGGATACGGGACGGCCCAAGAGACCCAGTACTTC
TRBJ2-1,TRBD2,TRBV29-1,-,CSVSNWGTNNEQFF,TGCAGCGTATCTAACTGGGGGACTAACAATGAGCAGTTCTTC
TRBJ2-7,TRBD1,TRBV27,many,CASSLPGTGWDYEQYF,TGTGCCAGCAGTTTACCCGGGACAGGTTGGGACTACGAGCAGTACTTC
TRBJ2-3,-,TRBV7-7,-,CASSRTAGTGQTDTQYF,TGTGCCAGCAGCCGAACCGCCGGGACGGGACAAACAGATACGCAGTATTTT
TRBJ1-6,-,TRBV3-1,many,CASSQSQGVGPLHF,TGTGCCAGCAGCCAGTCACAGGGAGTTGGACCCCTCCACTTT
TRBJ2-2,TRBD2,TRBV16,few,CASSQSGGGSTGELFF,TGTGCCAGCAGCCAATCTGGCGGCGGGAGCACCGGGGAGCTGTTTTTT
TRBJ2-3,-,TRBV28,few,CASSLTGVGKTAASPPDTQYF,TGTGCCAGCAGTTTGACGGGGGTTGGGAAAACAGCCGCATCACCACCAGATACGCAGTATTTT
TRBJ2-5,-,TRBV28,few,CASSLPKVEGKETQYF,TGTGCCAGCAGTTTACCCAAGGTGGAGGGTAAGGAGACCCAGTACTTC
TRBJ2-3,-,TRBV6-1,-,CASRVAASSTDTQYF,TGTGCCAGCCGAGTAGCGGCCTCTAGCACAGATACGCAGTATTTT
TRBJ2-5,-,TRBV7-9,many,CASSFTGAIQETQYF,TGTGCCAGCAGCTTCACGGGAGCGATCCAAGAGACCCAGTACTTC
TRBJ2-1,-,TRBV6-1,-,CASCVGAYNEQFF,TGTGCCAGCTGCGTAGGCGCGTACAATGAGCAGTTCTTC
TRBJ1-1,-,TRBV3-1,many,CASSQDLEEANTEAFF,TGTGCCAGCAGCCAAGATCTCGAGGAAGCGAACACTGAAGCTTTCTTT
TRBJ1-1,-,TRBV7-9,many,CASSPSRVGNTEAFF,TGTGCCAGCAGCCCGAGCAGGGTGGGGAACACTGAAGCTTTCTTT
TRBJ2-1,-,TRBV5-1,-,CASSLEAGGLYNEQFF,TGCGCCAGCAGCTTGGAGGCAGGGGGACTATACAATGAGCAGTTCTTC
TRBJ2-2,-,TRBV3-1,-,CASSQEVWQESTGELFF,TGTGCCAGCAGCCAAGAGGTTTGGCAGGAAAGCACCGGGGAGCTGTTTTTT
TRBJ2-7,-,TRBV20-1,few,CSARDTRVLAYEQYF,TGCAGTGCTAGAGATACGAGGGTACTAGCCTACGAGCAGTACTTC
TRBJ1-1,-,TRBV3-1,many,CASRDHFVESEAFF,TGTGCCAGCAGGGACCATTTCGTGGAGTCTGAAGCTTTCTTT
TRBJ2-2,-,TRBV25-1,few,CASSESRGNTGELFF,TGTGCCAGCAGTGAATCTCGTGGGAACACCGGGGAGCTGTTTTTT
TRBJ1-2,-,TRBV4-1,-,CASSQGGRDTFYGYTF,TGCGCCAGCAGCCAAGGCGGGAGGGACACCTTCTATGGCTACACCTTC
TRBJ2-3,-,TRBV10-3,many,CAISAAATDTQYF,TGTGCCATCAGCGCCGCAGCCACAGATACGCAGTATTTT
TRBJ2-5,TRBD1,TRBV7-9,-,CASSPHEKGAIQETQYF,TGTGCCAGCAGCCCACACGAAAAGGGGGCTATCCAAGAGACCCAGTACTTC
TRBJ2-1,TRBD2,TRBV3-1,-,CASSQGRRGEQFF,TGTGCCAGCAGCCAGGGCCGGCGGGGGGAGCAGTTCTTC
TRBJ2-7,TRBD1,TRBV6-2/TRBV6-3,-,CASSWAGGVEQYF,TGTGCCAGCAGTTGGGCAGGGGGCGTCGAGCAGTACTTC
TRBJ1-5,TRBD1,TRBV28,many,CASTRGQGKANQPQHF,TGTGCCAGCACAAGGGGGCAGGGGAAGGCCAATCAGCCCCAGCATTTT
TRBJ2-5,TRBD2,TRBV6-2/TRBV6-3,-,CASSFRLAGRVQETQYF,TGTGCCAGCAGTTTCCGACTAGCGGGGCGGGTTCAAGAGACCCAGTACTTC
TRBJ1-1,-,TRBV12-3/TRBV12-4,-,CASSFLPENTEAFF,TGTGCCAGCAGTTTCCTCCCAGAAAACACTGAAGCTTTCTTT
TRBJ2-1,-,TRBV5-1,-,CASSRQPGNPNNEQFF,TGCGCCAGCAGCCGACAGCCCGGGAACCCCAACAATGAGCAGTTCTTC
TRBJ2-1,-,TRBV10-3,many,CAISDVAEQFF,TGTGCCATCAGTGATGTTGCGGAGCAGTTCTTC
TRBJ2-5,TRBD2,TRBV5-1,few,CASSLAGLAGRQETQYF,TGCGCCAGCAGCTTGGCCGGACTAGCGGGGAGACAAGAGACCCAGTACTTC
TRBJ2-3,TRBD2,TRBV5-1,many,CASRPGLAGWDTQYF,TGCGCCAGCAGACCCGGACTAGCGGGTTGGGATACGCAGTATTTT
TRBJ1-1,-,TRBV12-3/TRBV12-4,many,CASSLETVFAEAFF,TGTGCCAGCAGTTTAGAAACAGTGTTTGCTGAAGCTTTCTTT
TRBJ2-3,-,TRBV7-6,few,CASSRARGRDTQYF,TGTGCCAGCAGCCGGGCCCGTGGCAGAGATACGCAGTATTTT
TRBJ2-2,-,TRBV7-3,many,CASSLKPTTFTGELFF,TGTGCCAGCAGCTTAAAACCTACGACATTCACCGGGGAGCTGTTTTTT
TRBJ2-5,-,TRBV18,-,CASSPPGGQSHQETQYF,TGTGCCAGCTCACCACCGGGGGGACAATCACACCAAGAGACCCAGTACTTC
TRBJ2-2,-,TRBV20-1,few,CSARGPAGYTGELFF,TGCAGTGCTAGAGGCCCCGCCGGGTACACCGGGGAGCTGTTTTTT
TRBJ2-5,TRBD2,TRBV6-5,many,CASSYSSGPSGSETQYF,TGTGCCAGCAGTTACTCGAGCGGCCCTAGCGGGAGTGAGACCCAGTACTTC